These 8 T cell receptor beta chains share one sample of origin, sequenced in a study of blood T cell repertoires in COVID-19. This table comes from immunoSEQ multiplex PCR, and its TCRdb copy is limited to in-frame clones, with some not included. Among about 250,000 clones listed, roughly 88% were seen once. The source material was peripheral blood. These receptors were taken from a woman aged 80 or over with COVID-19, enrolled during active disease.

The J gene is TRBJ1-4, the V gene TRBV2; possible D gene TRBD1, 6 bases. Trimming took 7 bases from V and 3 from J, leaving 15 bases between them. CDR1 SNHLY and CDR2 FYNNEI come from the germline V gene. The CDR3 is made up of 15 amino acids. CDR3 loop: CASTGTSSANEKLFF. For the CDR3, the DNA is TGTGCCAGCACCGGGACAAGTTCGGCTAATGAAAAACTGTTTTTT.

The V and J genes are TRBV5-4 and TRBJ2-3, with no clear D. This CDR3 has 15 residues. CDR1 SGHNT and CDR2 YYREEE come from the germline V gene (reference sequence). Trimming stripped 0 bases from V and 0 bases from J, with 8 bases between. In DNA form, the CDR3 reads TGTGCCAGCAGCTTGGGCGGTCTTAGCACAGATACGCAGTATTTT. This gives the protein CASSLGGLSTDTQYF.

V gene TRBV28 combines with J gene TRBJ1-2; 8 bases align to TRBD1. Germline trimming cut 11 bases from V and 1 base from J; bases unmatched to any gene: 12. The CDR3 has 15 residues. CDR1 and CDR2 (germline): MDHEN, SYDVKM. CDR3: CAHQRRGQVNYGYTF. The CDR3 region has the DNA TGTGCCCACCAACGGCGGGGACAGGTTAACTATGGCTACACCTTC.

This clone occurred once. This chain joins TRBV3-1 (or the pseudogene TRBV3-2) and TRBJ2-3; TRBD2 might be the D (6 bases). CDR1 LGHDT and CDR2 YNNKEL come from the germline V gene (reference sequence). The CDR3 runs 15 residues. Between the trimmed V and J ends, which lost 1 base and 3 bases, there was a span of 11 bases. CDR3 nucleotides: TGTGCCAGCAGCCAAGGGGGGAGGAAAACAGATACGCAGTATTTT. Amino acid sequence: CASSQGGRKTDTQYF.

V usage is TRBV19 and J usage is TRBJ2-4; 7 bases fit TRBD2. V was clipped by 3 bases and J by 10 bases; unmatched bases: 3. Germline lookup yields CDR1 LNHDA and CDR2 SQIVND (reference sequence). The CDR3 spans 12 residues. This CDR3 is CASSIGLGIQYF. CDR3 nucleotides: TGTGCCAGTAGTATTGGACTAGGGATTCAGTACTTC.

The V gene is TRBV28, the J gene TRBJ1-1; 8 nucleotides line up with TRBD1. The V segment lost 4 bases and the J segment 10 bases; nucleotides outside the gene matches: 11. Germline values: CDR1 MDHEN, CDR2 SYDVKM. This CDR3 region has 14 residues. The CDR3: CASSYSGGRGAAFF. The CDR3 nucleotides read TGTGCCAGCAGTTACTCAGGGGGCCGGGGTGCAGCTTTCTTT.

The rearrangement joins TRBV28 to TRBJ2-2, with TRBD2 matching over 7 bases. The CDR3 consists of 15 residues. The germline V gene has CDR1 MDHEN and CDR2 SYDVKM. J was trimmed by 4 bases and V by 8 bases; bases with no gene match: 10. Here the CDR3 reads CASLPGGGGTGELFF. CDR3 DNA sequence: TGTGCCAGCCTTCCTGGGGGGGGTGGCACCGGGGAGCTGTTTTTT.

The CDR3 sequence: CASSQDPGLGSETQYF. The CDR3 DNA sequence: TGTGCCAGCAGCCAAGATCCGGGACTAGGGTCAGAGACCCAGTACTTC. The chain has TRBV4-2 and TRBJ2-5; 8 bases are shared with TRBD2. The CDR3 extends over 16 amino acids. Per germline, CDR1 LGHNA and CDR2 YNFKEQ. The J segment lost 4 bases and the V segment lost 0 bases, leaving 7 bases of the junction unmatched.